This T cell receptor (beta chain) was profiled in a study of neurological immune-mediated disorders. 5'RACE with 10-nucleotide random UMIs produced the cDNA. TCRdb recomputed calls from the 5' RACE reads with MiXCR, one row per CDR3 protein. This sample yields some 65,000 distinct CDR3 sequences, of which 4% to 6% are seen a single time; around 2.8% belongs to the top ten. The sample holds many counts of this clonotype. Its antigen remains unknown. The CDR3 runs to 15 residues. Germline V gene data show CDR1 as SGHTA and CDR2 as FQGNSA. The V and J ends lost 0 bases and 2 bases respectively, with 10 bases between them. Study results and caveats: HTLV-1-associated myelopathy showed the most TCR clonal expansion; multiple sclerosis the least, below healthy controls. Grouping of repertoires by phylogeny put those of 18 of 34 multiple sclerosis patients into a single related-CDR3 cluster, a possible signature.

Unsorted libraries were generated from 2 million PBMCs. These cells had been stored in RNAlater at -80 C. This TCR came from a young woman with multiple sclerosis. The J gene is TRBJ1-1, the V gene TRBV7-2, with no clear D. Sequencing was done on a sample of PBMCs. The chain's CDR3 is CASSLAGGLNTEAFF. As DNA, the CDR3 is TGTGCCAGCAGCTTAGCCGGAGGACTTAACACTGAAGCTTTCTTT.